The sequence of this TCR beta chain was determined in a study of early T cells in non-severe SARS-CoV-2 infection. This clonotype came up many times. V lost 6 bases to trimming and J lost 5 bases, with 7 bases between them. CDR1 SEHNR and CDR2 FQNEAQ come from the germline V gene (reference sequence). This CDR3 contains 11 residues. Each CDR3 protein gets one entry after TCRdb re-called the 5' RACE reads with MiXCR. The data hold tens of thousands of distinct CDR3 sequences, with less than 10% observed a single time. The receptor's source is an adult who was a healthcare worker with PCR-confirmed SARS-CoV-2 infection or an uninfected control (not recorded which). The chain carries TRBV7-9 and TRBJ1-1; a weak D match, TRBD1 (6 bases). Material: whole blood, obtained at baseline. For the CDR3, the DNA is TGTGCCAGCAGGAGGGGGACTGAAGCTTTCTTT. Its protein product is CASRRGTEAFF. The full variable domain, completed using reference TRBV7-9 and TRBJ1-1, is DTGVSQNPRHKITKRGQNVTFRCDPISEHNRLYWYRQTLGQGPEFLTYFQNEAQLEKSRLLSDRFSAERPKGSFSTLEIQRTEQGDSAMYLCASRRGTEAFFGQGTRLTVV.